The source of this T cell receptor (beta chain) is a study of cytomegalovirus exposure and HLA in healthy donors. Study information: From 190 million or so T cells, an earlier analysis saw approximately 110 million unique TCR beta sequences. Of the donors genotyped, several hundred in all, less than 90% fell in the Caucasian-associated ancestry cluster.

CDR3 length equals 11 residues. The ends were cut back, 4 bases at V and 4 bases at J, with 5 bases in the middle. From germline, CDR1 is MNHEY and CDR2 SVGAGI. Use of 60 Vbeta and 13 Jbeta primers characterized the PCR. Libraries were prepared by immunoSEQ multiplex PCR; TCRdb keeps only in-frame clonotypes and omits some of them. Of roughly 200,000 clones in the sample, 75% to 90% were seen once. The chain carries TRBV6-5 and TRBJ2-7, with D hard to call. The receptor comes from a woman in her 30s in good health and CMV-seronegative. Sequenced input: PBMCs. CDR3 protein: CASSSPYEQYF. The CDR3 DNA reads as TGTGCCAGCAGTTCCCCATACGAGCAGTACTTC.